This record concerns one TCR beta chain sequence. One entry per CDR3 protein, called by TCRdb with MiXCR from the 5' RACE reads. The repertoire holds roughly 190,000 distinct CDR3 sequences, over 9.5% seen once, with approximately 3% in the top ten. These data belong to a study of T-cell memory formation after mild COVID-19. Across the study: Clustering of TCRs was largely donor specific.

Germline lookup yields CDR1 SGHRS and CDR2 YFSETQ. Trimming left V 3 bases short and J 3 bases short, with 6 bases between. The CDR3 has 13 amino acids. This chain uses TRBV5-1 with TRBJ2-2; D uncertain. This sequence was found in a man aged 18 to 29 who had mild COVID-19 (a few samples of this study predate the infection). Cell type and time point are not known. Material: PBMCs or a T cell subset sorted from them (not recorded which). CDR3 in DNA: TGCGCCAGCAGCTCAATTGACACCGGGGAGCTGTTTTTT. Translation gives CASSSIDTGELFF.